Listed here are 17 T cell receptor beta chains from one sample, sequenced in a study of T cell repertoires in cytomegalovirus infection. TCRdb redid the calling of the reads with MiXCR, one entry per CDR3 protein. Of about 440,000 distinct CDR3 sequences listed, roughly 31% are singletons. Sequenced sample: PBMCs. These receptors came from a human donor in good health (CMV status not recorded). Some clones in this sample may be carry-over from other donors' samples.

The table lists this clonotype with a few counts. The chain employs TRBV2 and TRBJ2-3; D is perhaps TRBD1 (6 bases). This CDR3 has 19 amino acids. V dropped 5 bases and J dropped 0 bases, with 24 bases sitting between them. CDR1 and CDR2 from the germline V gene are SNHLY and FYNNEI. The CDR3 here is CASSSDRSGVSVSTDTQYF. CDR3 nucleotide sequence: TGTGCCAGCAGTTCCGACAGGAGTGGGGTCTCCGTTAGCACAGATACGCAGTATTTT.

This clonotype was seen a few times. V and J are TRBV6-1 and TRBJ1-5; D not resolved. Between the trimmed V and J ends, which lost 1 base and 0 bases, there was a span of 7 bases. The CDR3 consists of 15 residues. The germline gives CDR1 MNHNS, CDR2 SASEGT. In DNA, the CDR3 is TGTGCCAGCAGTGAAGACAACTATAGCAATCAGCCCCAGCATTTT. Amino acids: CASSEDNYSNQPQHF.

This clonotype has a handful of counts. The CDR3 DNA reads as TGTGCCACCAGCAGAGGGGGGGGGACTGGGAAGTTCTTC. Translation: CATSRGGGTGKFF. The genes are TRBV15 and TRBJ2-1; 7 nucleotides align to TRBD2. This CDR3 contains 13 residues. Germline V lookup: CDR1 LNHNV, CDR2 YYDKDF (reference sequence). V was clipped by 1 base and J by 14 bases; unmatched bases: 8.

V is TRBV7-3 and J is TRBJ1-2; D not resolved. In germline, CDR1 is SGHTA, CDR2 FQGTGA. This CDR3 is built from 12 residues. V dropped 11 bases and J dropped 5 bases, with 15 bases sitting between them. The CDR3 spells CAYVPIWYGYTF. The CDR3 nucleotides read TGTGCCTACGTCCCGATATGGTATGGCTACACCTTC.

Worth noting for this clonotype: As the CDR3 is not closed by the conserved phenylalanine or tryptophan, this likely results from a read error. The CDR3 loop is CASSLNSYNEQFL. CDR3 DNA sequence: TGTGCCAGCAGCTTAAATTCCTACAATGAGCAGTTCTTA. The chain recombines TRBV7-3 with TRBJ2-1; D call uncertain. V lost 1 base and J 1 base, leaving 2 bases between the germline ends. The CDR3 covers 13 residues. Germline V lookup: CDR1 SGHTA, CDR2 FQGTGA.

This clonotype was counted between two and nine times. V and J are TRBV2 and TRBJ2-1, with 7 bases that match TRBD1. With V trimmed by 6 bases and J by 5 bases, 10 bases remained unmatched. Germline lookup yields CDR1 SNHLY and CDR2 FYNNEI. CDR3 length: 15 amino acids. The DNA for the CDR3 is TGTGCCAGCAGGGCTGACGGGACAGAGAACAATGAGCAGTTCTTC. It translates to CASRADGTENNEQFF.

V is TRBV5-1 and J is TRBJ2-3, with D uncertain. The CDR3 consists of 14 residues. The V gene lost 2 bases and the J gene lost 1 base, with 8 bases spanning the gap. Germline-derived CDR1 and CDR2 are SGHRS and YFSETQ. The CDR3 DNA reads TGCGCCAGCAGCTTCGACCCGGGCACAGATACGCAGTATTTT. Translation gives CASSFDPGTDTQYF.

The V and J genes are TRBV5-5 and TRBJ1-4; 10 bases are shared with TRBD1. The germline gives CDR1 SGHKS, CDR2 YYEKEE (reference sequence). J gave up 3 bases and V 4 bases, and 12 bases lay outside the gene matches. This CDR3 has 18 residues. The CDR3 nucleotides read TGTGCCAGCAGCCCCCGGACCGGACAGGGGGAATCTAATGAAAAACTGTTTTTT. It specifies CASSPRTGQGESNEKLFF.

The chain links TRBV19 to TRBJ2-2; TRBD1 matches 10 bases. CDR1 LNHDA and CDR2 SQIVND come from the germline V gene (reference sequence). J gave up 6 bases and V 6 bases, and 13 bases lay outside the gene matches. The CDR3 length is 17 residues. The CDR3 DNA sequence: TGTGCCAGTAGCCGCCAGACCGGGACAGGGGTAGCCGGGGAGCTGTTTTTT. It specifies CASSRQTGTGVAGELFF.

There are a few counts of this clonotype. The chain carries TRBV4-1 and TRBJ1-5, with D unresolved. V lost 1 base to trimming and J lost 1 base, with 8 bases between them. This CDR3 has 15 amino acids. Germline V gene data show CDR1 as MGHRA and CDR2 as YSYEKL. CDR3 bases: TGCGCCAGCAGCCAAGCGGGAGGCAGCAATCAGCCCCAGCATTTT. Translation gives CASSQAGGSNQPQHF.

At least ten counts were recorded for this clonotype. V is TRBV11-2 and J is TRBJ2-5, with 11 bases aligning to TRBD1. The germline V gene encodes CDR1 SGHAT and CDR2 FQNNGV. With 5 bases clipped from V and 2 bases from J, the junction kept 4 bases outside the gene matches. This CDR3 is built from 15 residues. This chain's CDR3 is CASSPGTGGQETQYF. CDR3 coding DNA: TGTGCCAGCAGCCCCGGGACAGGGGGACAAGAGACCCAGTACTTC.

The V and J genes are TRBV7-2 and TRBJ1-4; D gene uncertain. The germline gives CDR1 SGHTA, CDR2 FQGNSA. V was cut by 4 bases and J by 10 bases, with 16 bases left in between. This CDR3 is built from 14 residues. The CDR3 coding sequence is TGTGCCAGCAGCTCCCCAGGAGGGCGCGGAAAACTGTTTTTT. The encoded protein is CASSSPGGRGKLFF. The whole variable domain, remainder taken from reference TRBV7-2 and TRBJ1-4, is GAGVSQSPSNKVTEKGKDVELRCDPISGHTALYWYRQSLGQGLEFLIYFQGNSAPDKSGLPSDRFSAERTGGSVSTLTIQRTQQEDSAVYLCASSSPGGRGKLFFGSGTQLSVL.

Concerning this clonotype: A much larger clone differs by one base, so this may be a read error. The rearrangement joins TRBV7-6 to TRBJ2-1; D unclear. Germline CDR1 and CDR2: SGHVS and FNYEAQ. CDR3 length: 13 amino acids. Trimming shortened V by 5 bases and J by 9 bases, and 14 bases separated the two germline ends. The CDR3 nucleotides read TGTGCCAGCAGCCCTCCGGGTTGGGGTGAGCAGTTCTTC. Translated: CASSPPGWGEQFF.

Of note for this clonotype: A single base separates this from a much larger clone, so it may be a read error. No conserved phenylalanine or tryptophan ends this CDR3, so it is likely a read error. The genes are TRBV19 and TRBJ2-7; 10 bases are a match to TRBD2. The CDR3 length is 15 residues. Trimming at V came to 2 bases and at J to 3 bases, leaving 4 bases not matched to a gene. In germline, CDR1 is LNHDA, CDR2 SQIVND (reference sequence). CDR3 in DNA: TGTGCCAGTAGTATATCCAGCGGGGGGGTCTACGAGCAGTACTTA. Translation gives CASSISSGGVYEQYL.

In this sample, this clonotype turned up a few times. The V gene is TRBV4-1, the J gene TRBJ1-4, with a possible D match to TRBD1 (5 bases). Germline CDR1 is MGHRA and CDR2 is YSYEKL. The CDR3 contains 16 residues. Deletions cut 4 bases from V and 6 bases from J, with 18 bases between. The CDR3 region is CASSLEGPTGDEKLFF. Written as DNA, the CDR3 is TGCGCCAGCAGCCTCGAGGGACCAACCGGGGATGAAAAACTGTTTTTT.

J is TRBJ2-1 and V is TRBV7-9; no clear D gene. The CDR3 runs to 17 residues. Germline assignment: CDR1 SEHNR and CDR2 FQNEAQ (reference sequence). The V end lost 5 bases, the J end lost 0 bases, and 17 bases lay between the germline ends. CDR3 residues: CASSPRAVSFSYNEQFF. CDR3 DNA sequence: TGTGCCAGCAGCCCCCGCGCGGTTAGCTTCTCCTACAATGAGCAGTTCTTC.

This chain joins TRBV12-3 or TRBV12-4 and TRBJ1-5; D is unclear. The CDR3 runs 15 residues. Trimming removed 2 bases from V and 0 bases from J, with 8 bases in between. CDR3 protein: CASSLTHSSNQPQHF. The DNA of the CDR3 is TGTGCCAGCAGTTTAACCCATAGTAGCAATCAGCCCCAGCATTTT.